This T cell receptor (beta chain) appears in the sequencing data of a study of cytomegalovirus exposure and HLA in healthy donors. Whole-study findings and limits: Because they were indistinguishable, some V segments, including TRBV6-2 and TRBV6-3, were excluded. Trimming of TCR beta V- and J-genes showed a link, identified in a later analysis, to a missense DCLRE1C variant. It was approximately 150 TCR beta chains that were listed as cytomegalovirus-associated.

The CDR3 loop spans 15 amino acids. The V end lost 4 bases, the J end lost 4 bases, and 17 bases lay between the germline ends. CDR1 and CDR2 (germline): SGDLS, YYNGEE. Amplification used 60 Vbeta primers and 13 Jbeta primers. Sequenced by immunoSEQ multiplex PCR; TCRdb stores in-frame clones only, minus some. This table has fewer than 250,000 clones, about 87% appearing once. Of note for this clone: Its specificity is unknown.

This clonotype was obtained from a woman in her late teens or twenties in good health and CMV-seronegative. This rearrangement joins TRBV9 to TRBJ2-5; D is possibly TRBD2 (6 bases). Sequences were obtained from PBMCs. The chain's CDR3 is CASSPGGGVGETQYF. Written as DNA, the CDR3 is TGTGCCAGCAGCCCCGGAGGAGGGGTAGGAGAGACCCAGTACTTC.